This T cell receptor (beta chain) emerged from a study of neurological immune-mediated disorders. With 10-nucleotide random UMIs, 5'RACE was used to make the cDNA. TCRdb re-analysed the 5' RACE reads in MiXCR, keeping a single row per CDR3 protein. Of some 80,000 distinct CDR3 sequences in the sample, about 5.6% were seen once. General observations from the study: None of the CDR3 amino acid sequences of expanded clones were shared across subjects, and this suggested private repertoires in all groups.

This clonotype was seen many times. Its cognate antigen is unknown. Trimming left V 2 bases short and J 7 bases short, with 15 bases between. The V gene's germline CDR1 is SNHLY and CDR2 FYNNEI. This CDR3 comprises 15 residues. Time point meaning: longitudinal time-point 2. The TCR sequence derives from a woman aged 55 to 70 with multiple sclerosis. V and J are TRBV2 and TRBJ2-1; D might be TRBD2 (7 bases). The sample was PBMCs. For the CDR3, the DNA is TGTGCCAGCAGTGAACTCGCGGGGGCTGGGAATGAGCAGTTCTTC. Protein sequence: CASSELAGAGNEQFF.